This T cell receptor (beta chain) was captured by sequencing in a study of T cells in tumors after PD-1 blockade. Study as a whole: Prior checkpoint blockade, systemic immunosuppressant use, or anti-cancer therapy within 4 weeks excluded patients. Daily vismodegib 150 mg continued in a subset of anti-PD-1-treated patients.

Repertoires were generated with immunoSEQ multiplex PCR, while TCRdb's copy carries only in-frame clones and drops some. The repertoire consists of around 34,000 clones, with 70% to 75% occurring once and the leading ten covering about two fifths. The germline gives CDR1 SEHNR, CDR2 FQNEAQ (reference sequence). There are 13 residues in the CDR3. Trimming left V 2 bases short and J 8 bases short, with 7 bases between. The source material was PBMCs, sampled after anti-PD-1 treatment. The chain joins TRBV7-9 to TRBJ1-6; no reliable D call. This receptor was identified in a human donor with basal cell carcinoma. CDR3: CASSLNSDSPLHF. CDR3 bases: TGTGCCAGCAGCTTAAATTCCGATTCACCCCTCCACTTT.